The T cell receptor beta chain under discussion was sequenced for a study of identical twins. TCRdb reprocessed the 5' RACE reads with MiXCR, giving one entry per CDR3 protein. The table records 700,000 or so distinct CDR3 sequences, 21% of them present only once. These data also formed part of another study, on T cells expressing NK-cell markers. That work states: T cells sorted in several experiments were restricted to alpha-beta TCR T cells by an anti-gamma-delta TCR antibody.

The TCR originated in a woman between 18 and 29 years old in good health. Material: PBMCs.

DNA of the CDR3: TGTGCCAGTCCAGGTCCCCCCCAGCATTTT. It codes for CASPGPPQHF. The chain combines TRBV19 with TRBJ1-5, with unresolved D. The CDR3 consists of 10 residues. Germline V gene sequence: CDR1 LNHDA, CDR2 SQIVND (reference sequence). V was shortened by 8 bases and J by 10 bases, with 9 bases between the two germline ends. Drawing the rest from reference TRBV19 and TRBJ1-5, the complete variable domain is DGGITQSPKYLFRKEGQNVTLSCEQNLNHDAMYWYRQDPGQGLRLIYYSQIVNDFQKGDIAEGYSVSREKKESFPLTVTSAQKNPTAFYLCASPGPPQHFGDGTRLSIL.